The 7 T cell receptor beta chains given below trace back to one sample, sequenced in a study of T cells in Graves' hyperthyroidism and ophthalmopathy. RNA transcripts provided the source from which TCR beta CDR3 regions were amplified. The HTBI primer set was used in a first-round RT-PCR of the TCR CDR3. TCRdb reprocessed the multiplex PCR reads via MiXCR and lists one record per CDR3 protein. The sample holds over 650,000 distinct CDR3 sequences, over 40% seen once. The material sequenced was peripheral blood or thyroid tissue (not recorded which). All receptors come from an adult man with Graves' disease, either hyperthyroidism or ophthalmopathy (not recorded which).

This clonotype occurred a few times. This chain connects TRBV7-2 to TRBJ1-1, with TRBD1 identical over 7 bases. Trimming took 0 bases from V and 5 from J; bases not matched to a gene: 9. The CDR3 is 16 residues long. Germline V lookup: CDR1 SGHTA, CDR2 FQGNSA. Here the CDR3 reads CASSLARGGRWTEAFF. DNA of the CDR3: TGTGCCAGCAGCTTAGCGAGAGGGGGCCGGTGGACTGAAGCTTTCTTT.

The chain links TRBV10-3 to TRBJ2-2; 10 nucleotides align to TRBD2. V shed 10 bases and J 7 bases; nucleotides not matched to a gene: 21. The CDR3 totals 18 residues. Per the germline V gene, CDR1 is ENHRY and CDR2 is SYGVKD. The CDR3 loop is CASNESPAGTSVDGELFF. CDR3 DNA: TGTGCCAGCAATGAGTCACCGGCCGGGACTAGCGTTGACGGGGAGCTGTTTTTT.

The chain carries TRBV6-5 and TRBJ1-2; 9 bases map to TRBD1. J lost 4 bases, V lost 2 bases, and 5 bases had no gene match. Germline CDR1 MNHEY, CDR2 SVGAGI. There are 15 residues in the CDR3. The CDR3 is CASSYPGQGTYGYTF. In DNA, the CDR3 is TGTGCCAGCAGTTACCCGGGACAGGGAACCTATGGCTACACCTTC.

This clonotype appeared once. This could be a read error, since a much larger clone is one nucleotide away. This sequence joins TRBV12-3 or TRBV12-4 and TRBJ2-7, with 9 positions matching TRBD1. The ends lost 6 bases at V and 5 bases at J; junction bases unmatched: 5. CDR3 size: 13 residues. The CDR3 DNA reads as TGTGCCAGCAGCTGGGACAGGGTCGACGAGCAGTACTTC. Protein: CASSWDRVDEQYF.

About this clonotype itself: Possible read error: a much larger clone is one base away. The chain joins TRBV10-3 to TRBJ1-6; no clear D. Trimming stripped 3 bases from V and 9 bases from J, with 9 bases between. The CDR3 totals 13 residues. CDR1 and CDR2 (germline): ENHRY, SYGVKD. The CDR3 loop is CAISDSIGSPLHF. The CDR3 bases are TGTGCCATCAGTGACTCGATCGGTTCACCCCTCCACTTT.

J is TRBJ1-5 and V is TRBV25-1, with D tentatively TRBD1 (6 bases). CDR1 is MGHDK, CDR2 SYGVNS, per germline. Between the trimmed V and J ends, which lost 8 bases and 4 bases, there was a span of 15 bases. This CDR3 is built from 14 residues. In DNA, the CDR3 is TGTGCCAGCCAAGATGACAGGTCGAATCAGCCCCAGCATTTT. It codes for CASQDDRSNQPQHF.

J is TRBJ1-1 and V is TRBV25-1, with D possibly matching TRBD1 (6 bases). This CDR3 contains 14 residues. CDR1 is MGHDK, CDR2 SYGVNS, per germline. The germline V and J ends were trimmed by 4 bases and 3 bases, with 12 bases remaining between them. CDR3 loop: CASSAGQGDTEAFF. The CDR3 region has the DNA TGTGCCAGCAGTGCGGGACAAGGTGACACTGAAGCTTTCTTT.